A single sample is the source of the 14 T cell receptor beta chains below, sequenced in a study of T cell repertoires in cytomegalovirus infection. Their recognized antigens are unknown. Using its own MiXCR run on the reads, TCRdb lists one record per CDR3 protein. Of around 540,000 distinct CDR3 sequences listed, roughly a third are singletons. The sequencing here drew on cultured PBMCs, taken from culture after CMV antigen stimulation. The source is a human donor in good health (CMV status not recorded). Some clones in this sample may be carry-over from other donors' samples.

This clonotype was seen once. V gene TRBV11-2 combines with J gene TRBJ1-1; D gene ambiguous. CDR3 size: 15 residues. From germline, CDR1 is SGHAT and CDR2 FQNNGV. V dropped 1 base and J dropped 4 bases, with 13 bases sitting between them. The CDR3 sequence: CASSLVRGKGTEAFF. CDR3 coding DNA: TGTGCCAGCAGCTTAGTTCGGGGTAAAGGCACTGAAGCTTTCTTT.

V is TRBV12-3 or TRBV12-4 and J is TRBJ2-3; D ambiguous. The CDR3 spans 14 residues. V gave up 3 bases and J gave up 5 bases, with 12 bases separating them. Here the CDR3 DNA reads TGTGCCAGCAGTTTCTGGTCAGTAAGAGATACGCAGTATTTT. Its protein product is CASSFWSVRDTQYF.

This clonotype has ten or more counts. The chain carries TRBV28 and TRBJ2-7; TRBD1 matches at 10 bases. Germline CDR1 reads MDHEN; CDR2 reads SYDVKM. Trimming removed 5 bases from V and 5 bases from J; junction bases left unmatched: 6. The CDR3 loop spans 14 amino acids. The CDR3 region has the DNA TGTGCCAGCAGTGTGGACAGGGGGATGAACGAGCAGTACTTC. This codes for CASSVDRGMNEQYF.

CDR3 loop: CASSYRGKNTGELFF. Here the CDR3 DNA reads TGTGCCAGCAGCTACCGGGGAAAGAACACCGGGGAGCTGTTTTTT. The J gene is TRBJ2-2, the V gene TRBV7-2, with D possibly TRBD2 on 5 matching bases. The V gene lost 4 bases and the J gene lost 1 base, with 10 bases spanning the gap. The CDR3 runs to 15 residues. CDR1 is SGHTA, CDR2 FQGNSA, per germline.

The chain has TRBV15 and TRBJ2-2; 11 nucleotides align to TRBD1. CDR1 is LNHNV and CDR2 is YYDKDF in the germline V gene (reference sequence). The CDR3 consists of 19 residues. The V and J ends lost 2 bases and 1 base, in that order; junction bases with no gene match: 9. CDR3 nucleotide sequence: TGTGCCACCAGCAGATACCGGACAGGGGGCGCCCAGAACACCGGGGAGCTGTTTTTT. Its protein is CATSRYRTGGAQNTGELFF.

The V gene is TRBV30, the J gene TRBJ2-5, with TRBD2 identical over 12 bases. The CDR3 has 16 amino acids. Germline loops: CDR1 GTSNPN, CDR2 SVGIG (reference sequence). J gave up 5 bases and V 8 bases, and 15 bases lay outside the gene matches. The CDR3 DNA is TGTGCCCGGGAGGGACGGGCTAGCGGGAGGGTGGAGACCCAGTACTTC. It codes for CAREGRASGRVETQYF.

This chain connects TRBV24-1 to TRBJ1-5; the D gene is possibly TRBD1 (5 bases). Trimming stripped 6 bases from V and 6 bases from J, with 14 bases between. The CDR3 consists of 14 residues. Germline CDR1 KGHDR, CDR2 SFDVKD. CDR3 sequence reads: CATSPGTFLQPQHF. The DNA of the CDR3 is TGTGCCACCAGTCCGGGGACTTTCCTTCAGCCCCAGCATTTT.

This sequence joins TRBV6-9 and TRBJ2-6; no clear D gene. Between the trimmed V and J ends, which lost 4 bases and 0 bases, there was a span of 10 bases. Looked up from germline, CDR1 is MNHGY and CDR2 is SVAAGI. The CDR3 loop spans 16 amino acids. The CDR3 DNA follows: TGTGCCAGCAGTTTAGGATCCCCCTCTGGGGCCAACGTCCTGACTTTC. Translation: CASSLGSPSGANVLTF.

This clonotype was detected only a few times. The rearrangement links TRBV4-2 to TRBJ2-1; a weak D match, TRBD1 (6 bases). From germline, CDR1 is LGHNA and CDR2 YNFKEQ. The ends were cut back, 4 bases at V and 9 bases at J, with 19 bases in the middle. CDR3 length equals 15 residues. CDR3 loop: CASSLNSGPGAEQFF. The CDR3, as DNA: TGTGCCAGCAGCCTGAATAGTGGTCCAGGGGCTGAGCAGTTCTTC.

The chain joins TRBV19 to TRBJ2-1; D might be TRBD1 (5 bases). V was cut by 6 bases and J by 15 bases, with 21 bases left in between. CDR3 length: 13 residues. Germline V gives CDR1 LNHDA, CDR2 SQIVND (reference sequence). CDR3 residues: CASRNQGTSSAFF. CDR3 DNA sequence: TGTGCCAGTAGAAATCAGGGTACATCTTCGGCGTTCTTC.

This clonotype was detected a few times. The chain is built from TRBV12-3 or TRBV12-4 and TRBJ2-4, with 7 bases matching TRBD2. The CDR3 runs 15 residues. Losses at the gene ends were 3 bases for V and 0 bases for J; bases not matched to a gene: 2. In DNA form, the CDR3 reads TGTGCCAGCAGTTTTGGGGGGGGAGCCAAAAACATTCAGTACTTC. Translating it yields CASSFGGGAKNIQYF.

At least ten counts were recorded for this clonotype. The chain has TRBV7-2 and TRBJ1-5; possibly TRBD1 for D (5 bases). CDR3 length: 15 residues. V lost 1 base and J 7 bases, leaving 14 bases between the germline ends. CDR1 is SGHTA, CDR2 FQGNSA, per germline. The CDR3 spells CASSLETGRLQPQHF. The CDR3 region has the DNA TGTGCCAGCAGCTTAGAAACAGGAAGATTACAGCCCCAGCATTTT.

The chain carries TRBV12-3 or TRBV12-4 and TRBJ2-7; the D gene is possibly TRBD2 (5 bases). The CDR3 totals 19 residues. The ends were cut back, 3 bases at V and 3 bases at J, with 27 bases in the middle. The CDR3 DNA sequence: TGTGCCAGCAGTTTTAAAGACCAGGACTTACCCGAGGGTGGCTACGAGCAGTACGTC. Its translation: CASSFKDQDLPEGGYEQYV.

The chain recombines TRBV6-6 with TRBJ1-4, with 9 nucleotides matching TRBD1. Per the germline V gene, CDR1 is MNHNY and CDR2 is SVGAGI (reference sequence). This CDR3 has 14 residues. V shed 5 bases and J 8 bases; nucleotides not matched to a gene: 6. The CDR3 DNA is TGTGCCAGCAGTCCCGGGACAGGGAGCGAAAAACTGTTTTTT. Translation gives CASSPGTGSEKLFF.